This entry describes one T cell receptor (beta chain). The sample is drawn from a study of blood T cells in healthy people across ages. This CDR3 is built from 15 residues. Germline V gives CDR1 SGHRS, CDR2 YFSETQ. Deletions cut 4 bases from V and 0 bases from J, with 10 bases between. It was with a sample-barcoded 5' primer and a J-beta primer mix that a second PCR of roughly 7 to 12 cycles was run. Unique molecular identifiers of 12 random nucleotides labeled each cDNA. TCRdb re-analysed the 5' RACE reads in MiXCR, keeping a single row per CDR3 protein. The table records approximately 1.5 million distinct CDR3 sequences, about 45% of them present only once. Each sample yielded at least 6.5 million isolated PBMCs.

Sequenced material: blood. This clonotype was sampled from a woman between 18 and 29 years old in good health. The chain joins TRBV5-1 to TRBJ1-4; unclear D gene. In nucleotides, the CDR3 is TGCGCCAGCAGCCCGCAGTTGTCAACTAATGAAAAACTGTTTTTT. Amino acids: CASSPQLSTNEKLFF.